This T cell receptor beta chain is from a study of T cell responses to AZD1222 COVID-19 vaccine. Regarding the study as a whole: The repertoires were collected only after the peak T cell response. Just a handful of people given AZD1222 tested seropositive at baseline. Targets within unmutated variant regions were reportedly found for nearly half of spike-specific TCRs.

This CDR3 contains 16 residues. Per the germline V gene, CDR1 is GTSNPN and CDR2 is SVGIG (reference sequence). Trimming removed 3 bases from V and 2 bases from J; junction bases left unmatched: 5. As concerns this clone: The target antigen is unknown.

TCRdb keeps only in-frame clones here, not all; method: immunoSEQ multiplex PCR. This sample carries about 120,000 clones, approximately 90% of them seen once, and the ten largest clones take around 1.7%. This TCR was sampled from an adult in good health. Material: peripheral blood, obtained on day 0 of AZD1222 vaccination. The chain carries TRBV30 and TRBJ1-3; 12 bases line up with TRBD1. The DNA for the CDR3 is TGTGCCTGGAGCACCGGGACAGGGGGCACTGGAAACACCATATATTTT. This encodes CAWSTGTGGTGNTIYF.